Sequencing of this T cell receptor beta chain was carried out in a study of Tregs in tolerant kidney transplant recipients. At the level of the study: The nonmyeloablative bone marrow transplants came from related graft donors, with transient mixed chimerism. Notes on the study in general: Biological reproducibility was not directly addressed, but technical replication error appeared minimal. Changing PCR primers prevented nucleotide comparison between some patients' samples.

This clone was recorded once. The target antigen is unknown. Profiled with immunoSEQ multiplex PCR; TCRdb holds only in-frame clones, not every one. The data hold fewer than 100,000 clones, with 93% observed a single time. Germline loops: CDR1 LGHNA, CDR2 YSLEER. The V end lost 0 bases, the J end lost 1 base, and 22 bases lay between the germline ends. There are 19 residues in the CDR3. Thawed PBMCs were FACS-sorted into unstimulated CD4+CD25+CD127- regulatory T cells, CD4+CD25- non-regulatory cells, CD4 and CD8 cells. This TCR was sampled from a human donor who received a combined kidney and bone marrow transplant. The chain carries TRBV4-3 and TRBJ2-7; tentative D call: TRBD1 (7 bases). Sequences were derived from CD4+ T cells from blood, sampled before the transplant. CDR3 coding DNA: TGCGCCAGCAGCCAAGAACTGCGGGGAAGCAGGGGGGTGTCCTACGAGCAGTACTTC. Encoded protein: CASSQELRGSRGVSYEQYF.